This TCR beta chain was sequenced for a study of blood T cell repertoires in COVID-19. Original handling: Reference gene primers were amplified, and this amplification served to estimate nucleated cell counts. The data were produced by immunoSEQ multiplex PCR, yet TCRdb's version contains in-frame clones alone and is incomplete. The V and J calls and clone size come from that table; D and trimming were worked out from the DNA. Of approximately 100,000 clones listed, about 91% were seen once; the top ten hold about 3.5%. CDR1 and CDR2 (germline): SGHNT, YYREEE (reference sequence). The V gene lost 5 bases and the J gene lost 11 bases, with 26 bases spanning the gap. The CDR3 consists of 15 residues.

The specimen was peripheral blood. V and J are TRBV5-4 and TRBJ2-7; D may be TRBD1 (8 bases). The receptor was derived from a human donor in a cohort sampled during active COVID-19. The CDR3 nucleotides are TGTGCCAGCAGGGACCGGACAGGGCGGGGGTTCGGGGAGTACTTC. Its protein is CASRDRTGRGFGEYF.